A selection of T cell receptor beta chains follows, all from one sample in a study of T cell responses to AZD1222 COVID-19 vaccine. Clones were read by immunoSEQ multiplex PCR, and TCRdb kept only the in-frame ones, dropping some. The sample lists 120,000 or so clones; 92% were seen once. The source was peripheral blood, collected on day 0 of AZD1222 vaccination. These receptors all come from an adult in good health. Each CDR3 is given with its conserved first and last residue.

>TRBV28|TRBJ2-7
CASSIGTVTSYEQYF
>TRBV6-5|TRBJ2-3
CASSYQWGIEDTQYF
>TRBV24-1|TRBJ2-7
CATSEPGTSKEQYF
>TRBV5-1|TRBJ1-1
CASRGDTEAFF
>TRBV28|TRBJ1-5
CASTQAYSNQPQHF
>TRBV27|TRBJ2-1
CAITGLRRKQFF
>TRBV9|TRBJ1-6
CASSEAGTELNSPLHF
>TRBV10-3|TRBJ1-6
CAISEGESYNSPLHF
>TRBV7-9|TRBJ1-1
CASSLVPNTEAFF
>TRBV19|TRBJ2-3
CASSTGLAGDTQYF
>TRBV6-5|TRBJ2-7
CASSYRSTGEGEQYF
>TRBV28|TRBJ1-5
CASRVSNQPQHF
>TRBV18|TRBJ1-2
CASSHGPGQGSGYTF
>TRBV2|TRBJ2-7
CASSDRPWRQYF